These 28 T cell receptor beta chains were all obtained from the same sample, sequenced in a study of cytomegalovirus exposure and HLA in healthy donors. With 60 Vbeta and 13 Jbeta primers, the PCR was carried out. Sequenced by immunoSEQ multiplex PCR; TCRdb stores in-frame clones only, minus some. This listing includes roughly 140,000 clones. What was sequenced was PBMCs. These receptors were taken from a man aged 35 to 55 in good health and CMV-seronegative.

The V and J genes are TRBV11-3 and TRBJ2-3, with D possibly matching TRBD1 (6 bases). Germline V gives CDR1 SGHNT, CDR2 YENEEA. The CDR3 loop spans 14 amino acids. Trimming took 4 bases from V and 2 from J, leaving 10 bases between them. The CDR3, as DNA: TGTGCCAGCAGCTCGGGACACCCCACAGATACGCAGTATTTT. Translation: CASSSGHPTDTQYF.

The CDR3 loop is CASSPPSYEQYF. DNA for the CDR3: TGCGCCAGCAGCCCCCCCAGCTACGAGCAGTACTTC. The chain recombines TRBV5-1 with TRBJ2-7; no clear D gene. Per germline, CDR1 SGHRS and CDR2 YFSETQ. With 4 bases removed from V and 3 bases from J, the gap between germline ends came to 8 bases. This CDR3 region has 12 residues.

This rearrangement joins TRBV5-1 to TRBJ1-2; tentatively, D is TRBD1 (5 bases). CDR1 and CDR2 (germline): SGHRS, YFSETQ. V was shortened by 0 bases and J by 0 bases, with 6 bases between the two germline ends. The CDR3 has 14 amino acids. The CDR3 DNA reads TGCGCCAGCAGCTTGGACAGGTCTAACTATGGCTACACCTTC. Its translation is CASSLDRSNYGYTF.

This chain joins TRBV28 and TRBJ2-7; D gene unclear. Trimming took off 3 bases at V and 0 bases at J, with 15 bases between the two ends. The germline CDR1 and CDR2 sequences are MDHEN and SYDVKM. The CDR3 totals 16 residues. CDR3 region: CASSFLPARPSYEQYF. In DNA, the CDR3 is TGTGCCAGCAGTTTTCTCCCCGCCAGGCCCTCCTACGAGCAGTACTTC. The full variable domain, in which reference TRBV28 and TRBJ2-7 provide the parts outside the CDR3, is DVKVTQSSRYLVKRTGEKVFLECVQDMDHENMFWYRQDPGLGLRLIYFSYDVKMKEKGDIPEGYSVSREKKERFSLILESASTNQTSMYLCASSFLPARPSYEQYFGPGTRLTVT.

The rearrangement links TRBV10-3 to TRBJ2-2; TRBD2 aligns across 14 bases. The CDR3 length is 18 residues. Germline V gives CDR1 ENHRY, CDR2 SYGVKD. V trimming: 6 bases; J trimming: 0 bases; junction bases outside the gene matches: 6. For the CDR3, the DNA is TGTGCCATCAGCTCGGGACTAGCGGGAGCCTCGAACACCGGGGAGCTGTTTTTT. Encoded protein: CAISSGLAGASNTGELFF.

The chain carries TRBV27 and TRBJ1-4, with D perhaps TRBD1 (6 bases). The CDR3 has 14 residues. V lost 8 bases to trimming and J lost 8 bases, with 18 bases between them. Germline values: CDR1 MNHEY, CDR2 SMNVEV (reference sequence). The CDR3 protein is CASGRDIPGEKLFF. DNA of the CDR3: TGTGCCAGCGGACGGGACATCCCGGGCGAAAAACTGTTTTTT. Full variable domain (rest looked up from reference TRBV27 and TRBJ1-4): EAQVTQNPRYLITVTGKKLTVTCSQNMNHEYMSWYRQDPGLGLRQIYYSMNVEVTDKGDVPEGYKVSRKEKRNFPLILESPSPNQTSLYFCASGRDIPGEKLFFGSGTQLSVL.

The rearrangement uses TRBV19 and TRBJ1-2; the match to TRBD1 covers 9 bases. Germline V CDR1 and CDR2: LNHDA, SQIVND (reference sequence). After removal of 4 bases from V and 2 bases from J, the junction contained 2 bases not matched to a gene. The CDR3 has 14 residues. CDR3 sequence reads: CASSRTGVNYGYTF. The CDR3 bases are TGTGCCAGTAGTAGGACAGGGGTGAACTATGGCTACACCTTC.

CDR3 protein: CASSLGRQGNGYTF. DNA for the CDR3: TGTGCCAGCAGCTTAGGGAGACAGGGCAATGGCTACACCTTC. The chain is built from TRBV11-2 and TRBJ1-2; TRBD1 aligns across 7 bases. The CDR3 extends over 14 amino acids. The J segment lost 6 bases and the V segment lost 1 base, leaving 5 bases of the junction unmatched. Germline V lookup: CDR1 SGHAT, CDR2 FQNNGV.

The J gene is TRBJ2-3, the V gene TRBV18; D remains ambiguous. Germline CDR1 KGHSH, CDR2 LQKENI. The CDR3 extends over 13 amino acids. Trimming left V 3 bases short and J 4 bases short, with 8 bases between. The CDR3 nucleotides read TGTGCCAGCTCACCCGAACAATCAGATACGCAGTATTTT. Translated, it gives CASSPEQSDTQYF.

The CDR3 spells CASSLRGANEKLFF. The CDR3 DNA reads TGCGCCAGCAGCCTCAGGGGAGCTAATGAAAAACTGTTTTTT. J is TRBJ1-4 and V is TRBV5-1; tentative D call: TRBD1 (6 bases). The CDR3 covers 14 residues. The germline V gene encodes CDR1 SGHRS and CDR2 YFSETQ. Trimming took off 4 bases at V and 3 bases at J, with 10 bases between the two ends. Full variable domain (outside the CDR3, taken from reference TRBV5-1 and TRBJ1-4): KAGVTQTPRYLIKTRGQQVTLSCSPISGHRSVSWYQQTPGQGLQFLFEYFSETQRNKGNFPGRFSGRQFSNSRSEMNVSTLELGDSALYLCASSLRGANEKLFFGSGTQLSVL.

The chain links TRBV11-3 to TRBJ2-5; 12 nucleotides agree with TRBD1. V lost 5 bases and J lost 1; bases outside the gene matches: 5. There are 16 residues in the CDR3. Germline V CDR1 and CDR2: SGHNT, YENEEA. CDR3 DNA: TGTGCCAGCAGCCAGGGACAGGGGGCTCGCCAAGAGACCCAGTACTTC. Encoded protein: CASSQGQGARQETQYF.

The chain recombines TRBV19 with TRBJ2-5; 10 bases are a match to TRBD1. The CDR3 covers 18 residues. Per germline, CDR1 LNHDA and CDR2 SQIVND (reference sequence). V shed 5 bases and J 4 bases; nucleotides not matched to a gene: 16. The CDR3 DNA sequence: TGTGCCAGTAGTCCCCTTGGGACAGGGGTTCCGAAGTCAGAGACCCAGTACTTC. Translated, it gives CASSPLGTGVPKSETQYF.

The chain joins TRBV5-6 to TRBJ1-1; TRBD1 might be the D (5 bases). The CDR3 spans 16 residues. CDR1 and CDR2 (germline): SGHDT, YYEEEE. V was shortened by 2 bases and J by 0 bases, with 14 bases between the two germline ends. DNA of the CDR3: TGTGCCAGCAGCTTTCGAGGTGGGGGGGTGAACACTGAAGCTTTCTTT. Protein sequence: CASSFRGGGVNTEAFF.

The CDR3 spells CASSLSGQETQYF. Written as DNA, the CDR3 is TGTGCCAGCAGCTTAAGCGGACAAGAGACCCAGTACTTC. The chain has TRBV9 and TRBJ2-5; a possible D gene is TRBD2 (5 bases). Germline values: CDR1 SGDLS, CDR2 YYNGEE. V lost 4 bases, J lost 2 bases, and 9 bases lay in between. There are 13 residues in the CDR3. The full variable domain, with the rest looked up from reference TRBV9 and TRBJ2-5, is DSGVTQTPKHLITATGQRVTLRCSPRSGDLSVYWYQQSLDQGLQFLIQYYNGEERAKGNILERFSAQQFPDLHSELNLSSLELGDSALYFCASSLSGQETQYFGPGTRLLVL.

The chain uses TRBV5-4 and TRBJ2-3; 11 bases fit TRBD2. V trimming: 2 bases; J trimming: 6 bases; junction bases outside the gene matches: 11. The CDR3 has 17 residues. CDR1 and CDR2 (germline): SGHNT, YYREEE (reference sequence). The CDR3 protein is CASSLSISGGAYDTQYF. The CDR3 DNA reads as TGTGCCAGCAGCTTATCAATTAGCGGGGGGGCCTATGATACGCAGTATTTT.

The rearrangement uses TRBV19 and TRBJ2-1, with unresolved D. The CDR3 runs 13 residues. Germline V gene data show CDR1 as LNHDA and CDR2 as SQIVND (reference sequence). The V end lost 4 bases, the J end lost 3 bases, and 7 bases lay between the germline ends. For the CDR3, the DNA is TGTGCCAGTAGTAGGGCGCGCTACAATGAGCAGTTCTTC. Amino acid sequence: CASSRARYNEQFF. The whole variable domain, remainder taken from reference TRBV19 and TRBJ2-1, is DGGITQSPKYLFRKEGQNVTLSCEQNLNHDAMYWYRQDPGQGLRLIYYSQIVNDFQKGDIAEGYSVSREKKESFPLTVTSAQKNPTAFYLCASSRARYNEQFFGPGTRLTVL.

This sequence joins TRBV7-3 and TRBJ2-5; D uncertain. The germline gives CDR1 SGHTA, CDR2 FQGTGA. This CDR3 has 15 residues. V lost 0 bases, J lost 5 bases, and 13 bases lay in between. Written as DNA, the CDR3 is TGTGCCAGCAGCTTAACCGGTACGGGTGCGGAGACCCAGTACTTC. Protein: CASSLTGTGAETQYF.

The chain recombines TRBV5-5 with TRBJ2-7; 9 bases match TRBD1. V shed 1 base, J shed 2 bases, and the junction held 4 bases outside the gene matches. The CDR3 is 15 residues long. Germline-derived CDR1 and CDR2 are SGHKS and YYEKEE (reference sequence). The CDR3 DNA reads as TGTGCCAGCAGCTTGACGGGACAGGGACCCTACGAGCAGTACTTC. As protein: CASSLTGQGPYEQYF.

The rearrangement links TRBV7-2 to TRBJ1-4; D is uncertain. Trimming took 1 base from V and 6 from J, leaving 15 bases between them. The CDR3 extends over 16 amino acids. From germline, CDR1 is SGHTA and CDR2 FQGNSA. This chain's CDR3 is CASSLGPSLRDEKLFF. DNA for the CDR3: TGTGCCAGCAGCTTAGGGCCATCCCTTCGGGATGAAAAACTGTTTTTT.

This chain connects TRBV7-2 to TRBJ1-1; D unclear. The V end lost 5 bases, the J end lost 1 base, and 14 bases lay between the germline ends. Germline CDR1 reads SGHTA; CDR2 reads FQGNSA. The CDR3 loop spans 15 amino acids. CDR3 residues: CASSQILVGNTEAFF. The CDR3 DNA reads TGTGCCAGCAGCCAAATTTTAGTTGGGAACACTGAAGCTTTCTTT.

The chain links TRBV7-8 to TRBJ1-1; the D is unclear. V lost 2 bases to trimming and J lost 1 base, with 8 bases between them. This CDR3 comprises 14 residues. Germline-derived CDR1 and CDR2 are SGHVS and FQNEAQ. The CDR3 sequence is CASSLRSGNTEAFF. CDR3 in DNA: TGTGCCAGCAGCTTACGTTCAGGGAACACTGAAGCTTTCTTT.

Details on this clone: The identical CDR3 is also encoded by other nucleotide sequences in the sample. This chain links TRBV7-2 with TRBJ1-5; 12 nucleotides match TRBD1. V gave up 5 bases and J gave up 7 bases; unmatched junction bases: 6. Germline V gene lookup returns CDR1 SGHTA and CDR2 FQGNSA. The length of the CDR3 is 15 residues. The CDR3 spells CASSPGQGAGQPQHF. The CDR3 coding sequence is TGTGCCAGCAGCCCGGGACAGGGGGCAGGGCAGCCCCAGCATTTT. Based on the CDR3 plus reference TRBV7-2 and TRBJ1-5, the full variable domain is GAGVSQSPSNKVTEKGKDVELRCDPISGHTALYWYRQSLGQGLEFLIYFQGNSAPDKSGLPSDRFSAERTGGSVSTLTIQRTQQEDSAVYLCASSPGQGAGQPQHFGDGTRLSIL.

The chain carries TRBV11-3 and TRBJ2-7; TRBD1 matches at 7 bases. CDR3 length equals 13 residues. Unmatched junction bases numbered 3, after V lost 1 base and J lost 6 bases. Germline V gene data show CDR1 as SGHNT and CDR2 as YENEEA. The CDR3 coding sequence is TGTGCCAGCAGCTTAGGAGGGGGCAGCGAGCAGTACTTC. This codes for CASSLGGGSEQYF.

The chain joins TRBV11-1 to TRBJ1-1, with D possibly matching TRBD1 (5 bases). Germline CDR1 and CDR2: SGHAT and FQDESV (reference sequence). Trimming took 4 bases from V and 4 from J, leaving 7 bases between them. The CDR3 runs to 12 residues. As DNA, the CDR3 is TGTGCCAGCAGCTACAGGCCCACTGAAGCTTTCTTT. Translation gives CASSYRPTEAFF.

This chain links TRBV5-4 with TRBJ1-6; unclear D gene. CDR3 length: 15 residues. Per the germline V gene, CDR1 is SGHNT and CDR2 is YYREEE (reference sequence). V gave up 4 bases and J gave up 6 bases, with 14 bases separating them. CDR3 nucleotide sequence: TGTGCCAGCAGCCCCTCGAGGGCAGCTAATTCACCCCTCCACTTT. It is translated as CASSPSRAANSPLHF.

The chain carries TRBV19 and TRBJ1-6, with D hard to call. Germline lookup yields CDR1 LNHDA and CDR2 SQIVND (reference sequence). The V end was cut by 3 bases, the J end by 3 bases, with 6 bases between. The CDR3 has 14 residues. The CDR3 is CASSMSVYNSPLHF. The CDR3 DNA is TGTGCCAGTAGTATGTCAGTCTATAATTCACCCCTCCACTTT.

The chain is built from TRBV18 and TRBJ2-7; 9 nucleotides align to TRBD1. Trimming took 1 base from V and 3 from J; bases not matched to a gene: 16. Germline-derived CDR1 and CDR2 are KGHSH and LQKENI. The CDR3 is 19 amino acids. The CDR3 coding sequence is TGTGCCAGCTCACCACAACCCCTTGGTGGGGACAGGGCGAACTACGAGCAGTACTTC. The encoded protein is CASSPQPLGGDRANYEQYF. The full variable domain, completed using reference TRBV18 and TRBJ2-7, is NAGVMQNPRHLVRRRGQEARLRCSPMKGHSHVYWYRQLPEEGLKFMVYLQKENIIDESGMPKERFSAEFPKEGPSILRIQQVVRGDSAAYFCASSPQPLGGDRANYEQYFGPGTRLTVT.

The rearrangement links TRBV7-2 to TRBJ2-5, with 8 positions matching TRBD2. Germline-derived CDR1 and CDR2 are SGHTA and FQGNSA. The CDR3 extends over 16 amino acids. V lost 6 bases and J lost 7; bases outside the gene matches: 16. CDR3 loop: CASRERAGGQWGTQYF. As DNA, the CDR3 is TGTGCCAGCAGGGAACGGGCGGGGGGCCAATGGGGGACCCAGTACTTC.